This TCR beta chain was sequenced in a study of tumor-infiltrating lymphocytes in primary liver carcinoma (dated by TCRdb to about 2017). Regarding the research as a whole: The five patients, three men and two women aged 30 to 69 years, had hepatocellular carcinoma (four) or combined HCC and intrahepatic cholangiocarcinoma (one). TCRbeta repertoire sequencing covered 35 or so specimens from 5 patients: around 25 tumor regions, 5 adjacent noncancerous liver tissues and 5 peripheral blood samples. High reproducibility was observed for the technical replicate repertoires, with mean shared-clone rates roughly 0.87 and correlation coefficients above 0.95. The tumors of the five patients were staged as T1-T3 N0M0, with maximum diameters ranging from 4.2 to 10 cm. The study combined TCRbeta repertoire sequencing, expression microarrays and whole-exome sequencing across five regions of each liver tumor, with adjacent normal tissue and blood. Each sample produced about 3.5 to 7.5 million productive TCRbeta reads, and read depth showed no significant difference between tissue types. To link TCRbeta repertoire diversity with the local molecular phenotype, the roughly 27 tumor region samples were profiled using Agilent mRNA microarrays.

Without any cell sorting, total RNA and DNA were extracted together from about 20-30 mg of bulk tissue using the AllPrep DNA/RNA mini kit. Roughly 5 patients with histopathologically diagnosed primary liver carcinoma underwent surgical resection in China between 2015 and March 2016. Patients had chronic HBV infection and were treatment-naive at sampling. Each tumor was sampled at five spatially separated regions: the tumor centre plus the superior, inferior, left-lateral and right-lateral poles. According to histology, viable tumor cells made up more than 85% of every tumor sample. Pieces of fresh tumor and adjacent tissue were cut in half, with one half kept in RNAlater at -80 degrees C and the other half sent for histology. Starting from about 500 ng total RNA, TCRbeta-specific cDNA was produced by reverse transcription with a constant-region primer and ProtoScript II reverse transcriptase. Construction of the TCRbeta libraries relied on three nested rounds of multiplex PCR, following a slightly modified ARM-PCR procedure. Multiplex TRBV1-TRBV30 forward primers and a Cbeta reverse primer were used in the first two PCR rounds, each of which was run for approximately 10 cycles. Sample barcodes and Illumina adapters were added in a final 25-cycle PCR with Deep VentR polymerase. Before sequencing, amplicons of 200-500 bp were purified from gel using a QIAquick gel extraction kit. An Illumina HiSeq 2500 was used to sequence the TCRbeta amplicons with 250-bp paired-end reads. As for how the authors treated the data: Reads were quality-trimmed with Trimmomatic v0.33, and paired reads were merged with FLASH v1.2.11 to recover full CDR3 sequences. V, D and J germline segments were assigned to the rearranged TCRbeta sequences by MiGEC v1.2.1b. Clonotype statistics, along with Shannon-Wiener diversity indices, were calculated using VDJtools v1.0.0. To cut down on sampling bias, every analysis after diversity analysis relied on just the 250 most abundant clonotypes from each sample. The public reads were reanalyzed by TCRdb: fastp trimming at Q25, MiXCR alignment, in-frame beta chains only. Duplicate CDR3 protein sequences are folded into a single record with the most common DNA and genes. Here the V and J calls rest on TCRdb's processing, not on the authors' analysis. The sample yields 95,000 to 150,000 distinct CDR3 sequences; around 64% were counted once. The top ten clones comprise 8% to 9% of the sample.

From the germline V gene, CDR1 is SGHAT and CDR2 is FQNNGV. The V and J ends are trimmed by 10 bases and 1 base, leaving 20 bases between them. Inclusive of both ends, the CDR3 amounts to 15 amino acids. The only DNA kept is the CDR3, 45 bases in frame from the first base. What the research found in general, with its limitations: Repertoire overlap was found to be higher between tumor regions (mean around 36%) than between tumor-adjacent (roughly 17%) or tumor-blood (around 15%) pairs, consistent with antigen-driven expansion. Only a few patients were included in the study, and the authors note that the findings should be validated in a larger study. A significantly larger repertoire fraction was made up by the top 250 clones in tumors than in blood (p = 0.039). Only the TCR beta chain was sequenced, so true repertoire diversity is likely underestimated because unpaired alpha chains were not captured. Only about 7-24% of top clones were found in all five regions of a tumor, suggesting spatial heterogeneity of tumor-infiltrating T cells. Bulk unsorted samples precluded comparing CD4+ and CD8+ T cell repertoires.

A word on this clonotype: The specificity of this receptor is unknown. The CDR3 carries no conserved terminal phenylalanine or tryptophan, so it likely arises from a read error.

Sequencing was carried out using liver tumor tissue from sampling region 3. The sample's cell subset or site label, in plain terms: tumor region T3, left-lateral pole. This chain is built from TRBV11-2 and TRBJ2-7; a weak D assignment points to TRBD2 (5 bases agree). The sequence was collected from a woman aged 55 to 70 with primary liver carcinoma and hepatitis B virus infection. The CDR3 is CANKQTRGWSYEQYL. The DNA is TGTGCCAACAAACAGACCCGGGGATGGTCCTACGAGCAGTACCTC.